The source of this TCR beta chain is a study of blood T cell repertoires in COVID-19. Study context: Samples came from the United States, Italy and Spain, spanning acute and convalescent COVID-19. Sources were T cells, B-cell-depleted T cells, or PBMCs; the material itself was cDNA or gDNA.

Methods used by the authors: Researchers report that nucleated cell counts were estimated from reference gene primer amplification. TCRdb keeps only in-frame clones here, not all; method: immunoSEQ multiplex PCR. V, J and clone size derive from that table, while D and trimming were established from the DNA sequence. Found here are 20,000 to 25,000 clones, 70% to 90% of them singletons; the top ten hold less than 7.5%. This clone came up a few times. Germline values: CDR1 WSHSY, CDR2 SAAADI. The V end was cut by 6 bases, the J end by 5 bases, with 13 bases between. The length of the CDR3 is 14 residues.

J is TRBJ2-2 and V is TRBV10-2; D perhaps matches TRBD2 (5 bases). Sequencing used peripheral blood. The sequence derives from a woman aged 80 or over with active COVID-19. The CDR3: CASRDSLRTGELFF. The CDR3 bases are TGCGCCAGCAGGGACTCCCTGAGGACCGGGGAGCTGTTTTTT.